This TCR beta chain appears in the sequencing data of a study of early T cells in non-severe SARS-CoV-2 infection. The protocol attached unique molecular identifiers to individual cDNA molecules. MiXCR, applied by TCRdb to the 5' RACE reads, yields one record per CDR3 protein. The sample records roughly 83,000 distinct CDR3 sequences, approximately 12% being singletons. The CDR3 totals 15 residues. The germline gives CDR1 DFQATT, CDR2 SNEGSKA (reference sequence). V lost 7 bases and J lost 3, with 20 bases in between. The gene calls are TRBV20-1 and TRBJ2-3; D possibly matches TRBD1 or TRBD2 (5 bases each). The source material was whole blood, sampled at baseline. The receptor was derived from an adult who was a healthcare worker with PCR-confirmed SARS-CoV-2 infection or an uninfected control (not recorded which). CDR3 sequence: CSVKVGARATDTQYF. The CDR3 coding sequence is TGCAGTGTAAAAGTCGGGGCTAGGGCAACAGATACGCAGTATTTT.